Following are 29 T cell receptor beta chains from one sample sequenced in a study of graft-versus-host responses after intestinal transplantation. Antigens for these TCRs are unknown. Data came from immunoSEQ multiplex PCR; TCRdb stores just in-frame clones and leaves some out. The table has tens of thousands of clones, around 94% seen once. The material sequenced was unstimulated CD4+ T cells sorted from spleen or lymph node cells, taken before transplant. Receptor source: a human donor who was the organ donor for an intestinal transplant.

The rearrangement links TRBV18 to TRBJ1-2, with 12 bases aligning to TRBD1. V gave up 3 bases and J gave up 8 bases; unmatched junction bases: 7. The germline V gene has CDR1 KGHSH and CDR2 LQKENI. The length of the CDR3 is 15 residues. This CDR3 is CASSPTSGTGGGYTF. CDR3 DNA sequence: TGTGCCAGCTCACCTACCTCCGGGACAGGGGGCGGCTACACCTTC.

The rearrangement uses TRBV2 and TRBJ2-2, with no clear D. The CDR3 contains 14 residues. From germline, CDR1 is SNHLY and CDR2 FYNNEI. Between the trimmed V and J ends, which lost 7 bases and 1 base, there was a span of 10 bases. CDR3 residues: CASKHTKNTGELFF. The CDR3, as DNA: TGTGCCAGCAAACACACTAAGAACACCGGGGAGCTGTTTTTT.

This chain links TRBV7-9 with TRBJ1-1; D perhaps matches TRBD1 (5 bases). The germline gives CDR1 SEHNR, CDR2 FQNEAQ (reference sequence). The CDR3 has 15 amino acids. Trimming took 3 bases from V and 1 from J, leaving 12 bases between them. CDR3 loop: CASSLSGHANTEAFF. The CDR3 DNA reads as TGTGCCAGCAGCTTGAGCGGACACGCGAACACTGAAGCTTTCTTT. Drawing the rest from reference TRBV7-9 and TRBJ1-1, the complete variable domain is DTGVSQNPRHKITKRGQNVTFRCDPISEHNRLYWYRQTLGQGPEFLTYFQNEAQLEKSRLLSDRFSAERPKGSFSTLEIQRTEQGDSAMYLCASSLSGHANTEAFFGQGTRLTVV.

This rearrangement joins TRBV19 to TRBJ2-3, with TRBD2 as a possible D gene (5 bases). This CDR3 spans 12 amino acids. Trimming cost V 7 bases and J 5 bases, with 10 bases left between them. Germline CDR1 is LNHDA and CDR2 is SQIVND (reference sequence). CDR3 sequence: CASTEGGDTQYF. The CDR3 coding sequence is TGTGCCAGTACCGAAGGAGGAGATACGCAGTATTTT.

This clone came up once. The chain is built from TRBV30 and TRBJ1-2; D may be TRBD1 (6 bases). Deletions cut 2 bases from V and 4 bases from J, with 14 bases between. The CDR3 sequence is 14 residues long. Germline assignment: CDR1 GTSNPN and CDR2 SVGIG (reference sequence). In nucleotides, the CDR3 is TGTGCCTGGAGTCTCGGGGGGCTGAGCTATGGCTACACCTTC. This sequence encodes CAWSLGGLSYGYTF.

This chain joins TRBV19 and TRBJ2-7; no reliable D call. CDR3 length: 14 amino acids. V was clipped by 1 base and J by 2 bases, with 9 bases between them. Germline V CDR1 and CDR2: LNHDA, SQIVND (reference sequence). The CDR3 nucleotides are TGTGCCAGTAGTATAGGTCCAGGCACCTACGAGCAGTACTTC. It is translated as CASSIGPGTYEQYF.

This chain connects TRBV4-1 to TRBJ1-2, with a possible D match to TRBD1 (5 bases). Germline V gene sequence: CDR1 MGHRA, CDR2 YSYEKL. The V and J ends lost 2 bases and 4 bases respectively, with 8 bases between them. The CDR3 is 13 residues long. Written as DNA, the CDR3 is TGCGCCAGCAGCCAACATGGGGGCTATGGCTACACCTTC. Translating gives CASSQHGGYGYTF.

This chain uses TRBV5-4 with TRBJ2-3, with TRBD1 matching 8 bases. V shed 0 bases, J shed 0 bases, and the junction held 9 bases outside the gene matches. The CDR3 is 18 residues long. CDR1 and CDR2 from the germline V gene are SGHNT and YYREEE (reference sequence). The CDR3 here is CASSLEIRTGTSTDTQYF. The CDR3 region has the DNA TGTGCCAGCAGCTTGGAGATCCGGACAGGGACTAGCACAGATACGCAGTATTTT.

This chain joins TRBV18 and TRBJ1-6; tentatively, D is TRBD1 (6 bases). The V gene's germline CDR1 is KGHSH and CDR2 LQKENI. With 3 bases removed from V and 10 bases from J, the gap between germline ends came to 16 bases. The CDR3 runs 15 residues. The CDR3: CASSPLEPGESPLHF. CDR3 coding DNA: TGTGCCAGCTCACCCTTGGAGCCAGGGGAGTCACCCCTCCACTTT.

The CDR3 is CAIGQGETEAFF. As DNA, the CDR3 is TGTGCCATCGGACAGGGGGAAACTGAAGCTTTCTTT. V usage is TRBV10-3 and J usage is TRBJ1-1; 10 nucleotides agree with TRBD1. V lost 8 bases and J lost 5; bases outside the gene matches: 2. The CDR3 is 12 amino acids. CDR1 and CDR2 from the germline V gene are ENHRY and SYGVKD.

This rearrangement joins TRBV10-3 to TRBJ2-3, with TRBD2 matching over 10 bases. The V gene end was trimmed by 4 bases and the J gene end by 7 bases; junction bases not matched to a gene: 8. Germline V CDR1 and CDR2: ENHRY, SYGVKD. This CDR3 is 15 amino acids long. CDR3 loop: CAISVVTSGDHTQYF. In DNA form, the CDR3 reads TGTGCCATCAGTGTGGTTACTAGCGGGGACCATACGCAGTATTTT.

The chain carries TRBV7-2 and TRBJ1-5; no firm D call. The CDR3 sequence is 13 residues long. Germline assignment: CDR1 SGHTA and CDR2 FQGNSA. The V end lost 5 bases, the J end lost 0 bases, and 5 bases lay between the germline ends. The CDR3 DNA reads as TGTGCCAGCAGCCTCCATAGCAATCAGCCCCAGCATTTT. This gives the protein CASSLHSNQPQHF.

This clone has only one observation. DNA of the CDR3: TGCGCCAGCAGCCGCCAAGGCACAAACTATGGCTACACCTTC. Encoded protein: CASSRQGTNYGYTF. The chain recombines TRBV4-1 with TRBJ1-2; no clear D. Trimming pared 4 bases from V and 2 bases from J, leaving 11 bases between. This CDR3 is built from 14 residues. Per germline, CDR1 MGHRA and CDR2 YSYEKL.

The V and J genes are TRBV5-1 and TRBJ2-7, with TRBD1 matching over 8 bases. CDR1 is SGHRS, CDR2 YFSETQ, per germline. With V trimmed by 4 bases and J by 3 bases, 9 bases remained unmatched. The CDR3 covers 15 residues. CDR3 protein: CASSLTPGQDYEQYF. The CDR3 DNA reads TGCGCCAGCAGCCTTACCCCGGGACAGGACTACGAGCAGTACTTC.

In DNA, the CDR3 is TGCGCCAGCAGCCAAGGGTATTCTGATGAAAAACTGTTTTTT. Translation: CASSQGYSDEKLFF. The V gene is TRBV4-1, the J gene TRBJ1-4; D is unresolved. The CDR3 length is 14 residues. The germline V gene encodes CDR1 MGHRA and CDR2 YSYEKL. V lost 1 base to trimming and J lost 6 bases, with 9 bases between them.

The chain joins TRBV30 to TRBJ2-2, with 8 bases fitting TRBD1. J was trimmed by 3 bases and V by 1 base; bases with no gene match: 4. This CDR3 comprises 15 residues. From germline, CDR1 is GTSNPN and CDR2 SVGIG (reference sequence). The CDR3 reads CAWSGQGRDTGELFF. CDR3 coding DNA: TGTGCCTGGAGTGGACAGGGGAGAGACACCGGGGAGCTGTTTTTT.

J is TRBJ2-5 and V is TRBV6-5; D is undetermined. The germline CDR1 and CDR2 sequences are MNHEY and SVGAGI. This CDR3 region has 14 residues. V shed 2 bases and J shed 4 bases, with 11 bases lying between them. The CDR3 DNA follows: TGTGCCAGCAGTTACGACTCATTTACAGAGACCCAGTACTTC. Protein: CASSYDSFTETQYF.

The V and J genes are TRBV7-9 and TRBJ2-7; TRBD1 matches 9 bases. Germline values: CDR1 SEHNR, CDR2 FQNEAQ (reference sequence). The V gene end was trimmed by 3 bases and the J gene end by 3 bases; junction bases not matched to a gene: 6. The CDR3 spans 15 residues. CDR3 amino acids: CASSFKGTGNYEQYF. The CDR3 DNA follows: TGTGCCAGCAGCTTCAAAGGGACAGGGAACTACGAGCAGTACTTC.

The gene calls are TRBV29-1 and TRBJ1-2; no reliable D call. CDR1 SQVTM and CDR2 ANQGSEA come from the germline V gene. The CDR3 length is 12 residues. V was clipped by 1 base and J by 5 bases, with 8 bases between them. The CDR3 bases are TGCAGCGTTGAAGTCGTAGGTTATGGCTACACCTTC. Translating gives CSVEVVGYGYTF.

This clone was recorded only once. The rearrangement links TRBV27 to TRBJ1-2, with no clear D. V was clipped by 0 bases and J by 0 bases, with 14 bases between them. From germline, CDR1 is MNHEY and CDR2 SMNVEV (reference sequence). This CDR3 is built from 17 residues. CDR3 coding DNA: TGTGCCAGCAGTTTATCTTTCCGCGGTTTAGCTAACTATGGCTACACCTTC. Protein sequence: CASSLSFRGLANYGYTF.

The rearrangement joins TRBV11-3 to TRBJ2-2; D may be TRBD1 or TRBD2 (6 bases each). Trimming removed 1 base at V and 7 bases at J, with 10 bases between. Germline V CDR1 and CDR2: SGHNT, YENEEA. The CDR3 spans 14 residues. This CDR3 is CASSLAGGLGELFF. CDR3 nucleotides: TGTGCCAGCAGCTTAGCCGGGGGCCTCGGGGAGCTGTTTTTT.

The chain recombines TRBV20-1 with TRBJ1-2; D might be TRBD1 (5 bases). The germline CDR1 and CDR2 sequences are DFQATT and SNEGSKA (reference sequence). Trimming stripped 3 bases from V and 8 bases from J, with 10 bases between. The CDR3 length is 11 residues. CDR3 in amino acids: CSASRAGGYTF. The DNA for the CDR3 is TGCAGTGCTAGCAGGGCGGGCGGCTACACCTTC.

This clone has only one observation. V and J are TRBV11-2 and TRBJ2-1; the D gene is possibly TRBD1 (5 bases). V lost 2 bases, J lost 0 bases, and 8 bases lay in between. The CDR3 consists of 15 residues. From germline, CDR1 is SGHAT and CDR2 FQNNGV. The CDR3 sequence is CASSLRGSSYNEQFF. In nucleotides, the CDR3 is TGTGCCAGCAGCTTAAGGGGAAGCTCCTACAATGAGCAGTTCTTC.

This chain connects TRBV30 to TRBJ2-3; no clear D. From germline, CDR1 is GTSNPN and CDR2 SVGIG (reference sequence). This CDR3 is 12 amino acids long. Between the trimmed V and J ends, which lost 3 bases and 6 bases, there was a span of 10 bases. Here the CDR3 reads CAWSLWRDTQYF. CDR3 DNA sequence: TGTGCCTGGAGCCTTTGGCGCGATACGCAGTATTTT.

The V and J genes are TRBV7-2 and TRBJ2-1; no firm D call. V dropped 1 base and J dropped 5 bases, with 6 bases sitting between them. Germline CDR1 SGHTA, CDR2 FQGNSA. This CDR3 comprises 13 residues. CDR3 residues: CASSLGLNNEQFF. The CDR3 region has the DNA TGTGCCAGCAGCTTAGGGCTAAACAATGAGCAGTTCTTC.

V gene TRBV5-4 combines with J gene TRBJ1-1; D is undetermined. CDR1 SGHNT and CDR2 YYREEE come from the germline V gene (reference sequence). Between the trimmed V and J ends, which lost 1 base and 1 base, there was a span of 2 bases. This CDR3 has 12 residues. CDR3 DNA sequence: TGTGCCAGCAGCTTGCGGAACACTGAAGCTTTCTTT. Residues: CASSLRNTEAFF.

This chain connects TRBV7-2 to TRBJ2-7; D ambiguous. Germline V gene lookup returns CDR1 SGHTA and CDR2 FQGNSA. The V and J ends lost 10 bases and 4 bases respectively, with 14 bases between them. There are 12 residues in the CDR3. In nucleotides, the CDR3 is TGTGCCACCGGAAGGTTCGAATACGAGCAGTACTTC. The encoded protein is CATGRFEYEQYF.

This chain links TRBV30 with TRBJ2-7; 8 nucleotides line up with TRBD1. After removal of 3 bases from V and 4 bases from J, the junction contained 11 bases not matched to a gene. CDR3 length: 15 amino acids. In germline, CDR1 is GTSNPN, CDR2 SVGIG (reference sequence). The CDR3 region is CAWRPGGTGRYEQYF. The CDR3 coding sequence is TGTGCCTGGAGACCAGGGGGGACAGGAAGGTACGAGCAGTACTTC.

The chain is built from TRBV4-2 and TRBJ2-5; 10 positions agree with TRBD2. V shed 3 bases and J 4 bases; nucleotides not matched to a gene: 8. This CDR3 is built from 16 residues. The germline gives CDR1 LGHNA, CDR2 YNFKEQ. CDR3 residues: CASSQVAGGLGETQYF. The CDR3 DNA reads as TGTGCCAGCAGCCAGGTAGCGGGGGGACTAGGAGAGACCCAGTACTTC.